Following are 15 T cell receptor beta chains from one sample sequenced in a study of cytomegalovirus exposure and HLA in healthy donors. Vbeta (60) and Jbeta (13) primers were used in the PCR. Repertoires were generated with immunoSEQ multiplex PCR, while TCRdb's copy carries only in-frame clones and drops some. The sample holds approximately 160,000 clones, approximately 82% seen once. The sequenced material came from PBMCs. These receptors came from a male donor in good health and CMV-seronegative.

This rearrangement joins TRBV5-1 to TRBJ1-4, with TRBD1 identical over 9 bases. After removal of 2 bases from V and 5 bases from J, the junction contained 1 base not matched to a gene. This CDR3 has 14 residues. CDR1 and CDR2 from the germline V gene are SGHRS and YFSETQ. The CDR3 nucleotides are TGCGCCAGCAGCTTCACAGGGGGCAATGAAAAACTGTTTTTT. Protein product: CASSFTGGNEKLFF.

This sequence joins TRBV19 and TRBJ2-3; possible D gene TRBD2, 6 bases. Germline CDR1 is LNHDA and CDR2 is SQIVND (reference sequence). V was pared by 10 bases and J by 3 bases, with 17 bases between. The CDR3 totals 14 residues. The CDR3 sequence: CATARGGRTDTQYF. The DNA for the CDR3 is TGTGCCACCGCCCGGGGAGGCAGGACAGATACGCAGTATTTT.

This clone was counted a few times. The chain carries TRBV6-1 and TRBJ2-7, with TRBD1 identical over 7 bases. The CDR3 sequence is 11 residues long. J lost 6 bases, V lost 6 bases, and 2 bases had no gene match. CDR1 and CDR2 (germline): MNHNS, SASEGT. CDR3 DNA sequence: TGTGCCAGCAGGGGGACAGCCGAGCAGTACTTC. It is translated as CASRGTAEQYF.

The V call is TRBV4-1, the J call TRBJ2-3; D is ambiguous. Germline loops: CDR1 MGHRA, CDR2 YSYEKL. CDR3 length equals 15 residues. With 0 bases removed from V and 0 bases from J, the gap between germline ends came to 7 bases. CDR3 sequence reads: CASSQESASTDTQYF. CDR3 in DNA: TGCGCCAGCAGCCAAGAATCAGCGAGCACAGATACGCAGTATTTT.

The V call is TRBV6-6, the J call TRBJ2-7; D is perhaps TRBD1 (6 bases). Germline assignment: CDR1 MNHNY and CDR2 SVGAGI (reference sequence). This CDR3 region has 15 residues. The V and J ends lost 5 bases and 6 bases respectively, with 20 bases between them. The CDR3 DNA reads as TGTGCCAGCAGTCCTCGGGACACCTCAATGGCCGAGCAGTACTTC. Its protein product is CASSPRDTSMAEQYF.

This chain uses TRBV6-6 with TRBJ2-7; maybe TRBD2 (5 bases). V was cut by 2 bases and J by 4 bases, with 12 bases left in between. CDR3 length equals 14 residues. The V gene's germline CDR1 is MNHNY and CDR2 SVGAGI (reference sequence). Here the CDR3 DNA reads TGTGCCAGCAGTTACAGTGCGTCGGGGTACGAGCAGTACTTC. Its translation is CASSYSASGYEQYF.

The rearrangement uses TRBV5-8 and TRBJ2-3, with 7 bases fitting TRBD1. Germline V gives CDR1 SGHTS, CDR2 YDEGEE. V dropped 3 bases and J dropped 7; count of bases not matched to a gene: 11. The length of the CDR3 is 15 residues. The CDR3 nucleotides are TGTGCCAGCAGCTCCCGGGACAGAGGGATCCATACGCAGTATTTT. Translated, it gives CASSSRDRGIHTQYF.

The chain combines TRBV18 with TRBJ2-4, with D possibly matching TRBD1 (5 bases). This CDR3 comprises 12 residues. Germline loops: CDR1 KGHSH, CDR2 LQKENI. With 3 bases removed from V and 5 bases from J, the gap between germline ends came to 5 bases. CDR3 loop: CASSPGQNIQYF. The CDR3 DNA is TGTGCCAGCTCACCGGGGCAAAACATTCAGTACTTC.

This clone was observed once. The DNA of the CDR3 is TGTGCCAGCAGCGTACAGGGGGGGGAGACCCAGTACTTC. It translates to CASSVQGGETQYF. The rearrangement links TRBV5-5 to TRBJ2-5; tentative D call: TRBD1 (8 bases). V gave up 4 bases and J gave up 5 bases, with 12 bases separating them. CDR1 is SGHKS and CDR2 is YYEKEE in the germline V gene (reference sequence). The CDR3 runs to 13 residues.

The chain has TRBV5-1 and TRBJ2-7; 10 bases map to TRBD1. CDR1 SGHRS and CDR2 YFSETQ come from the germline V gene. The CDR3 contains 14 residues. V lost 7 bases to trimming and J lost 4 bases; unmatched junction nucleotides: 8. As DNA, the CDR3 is TGCGCCAGCCGCCGGGACAGGGGAAAGTACGAGCAGTACTTC. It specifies CASRRDRGKYEQYF.

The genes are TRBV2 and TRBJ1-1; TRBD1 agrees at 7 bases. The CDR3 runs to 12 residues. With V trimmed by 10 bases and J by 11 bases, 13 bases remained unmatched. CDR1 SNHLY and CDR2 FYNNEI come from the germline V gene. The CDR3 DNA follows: TGTGCCAACTTCGTGCAAGGGGGCGTGGCTTTCTTT. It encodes CANFVQGGVAFF.

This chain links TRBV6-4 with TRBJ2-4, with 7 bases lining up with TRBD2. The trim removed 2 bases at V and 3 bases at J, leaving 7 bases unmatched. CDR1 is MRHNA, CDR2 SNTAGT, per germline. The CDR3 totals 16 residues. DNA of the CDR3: TGTGCCAGCAGTGACCGGCGGGAGCAAGACAAAAACATTCAGTACTTC. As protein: CASSDRREQDKNIQYF.

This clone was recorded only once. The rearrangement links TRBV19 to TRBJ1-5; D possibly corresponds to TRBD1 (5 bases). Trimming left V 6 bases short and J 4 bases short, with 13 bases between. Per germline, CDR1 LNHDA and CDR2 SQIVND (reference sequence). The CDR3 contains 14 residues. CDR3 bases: TGTGCCAGTAGCACCGGTGGGGCAAATCAGCCCCAGCATTTT. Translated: CASSTGGANQPQHF. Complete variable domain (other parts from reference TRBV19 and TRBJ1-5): DGGITQSPKYLFRKEGQNVTLSCEQNLNHDAMYWYRQDPGQGLRLIYYSQIVNDFQKGDIAEGYSVSREKKESFPLTVTSAQKNPTAFYLCASSTGGANQPQHFGDGTRLSIL.

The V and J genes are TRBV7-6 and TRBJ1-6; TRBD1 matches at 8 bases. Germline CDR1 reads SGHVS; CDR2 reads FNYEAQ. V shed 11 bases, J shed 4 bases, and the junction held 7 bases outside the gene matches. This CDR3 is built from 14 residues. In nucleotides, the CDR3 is TGTGCCTCCCAGGGGGCCCCTTATAATTCACCCCTCCACTTT. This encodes CASQGAPYNSPLHF.

This chain's CDR3 is CASSSAASSTDTQYF. CDR3 in DNA: TGTGCCAGCAGTTCCGCGGCTAGCAGCACAGATACGCAGTATTTT. The chain employs TRBV6-6 and TRBJ2-3; a possible D gene is TRBD2 (5 bases). With 4 bases removed from V and 0 bases from J, the gap between germline ends came to 11 bases. The CDR3 is 15 amino acids. Germline V gene lookup returns CDR1 MNHNY and CDR2 SVGAGI (reference sequence).